What follows describes a single T cell receptor (beta chain). Germline V gene data show CDR1 as DFQATT and CDR2 as SNEGSKA (reference sequence). This CDR3 contains 11 residues. V was trimmed by 8 bases and J by 3 bases, leaving 10 bases between them. These data belong to a study of blood T cell repertoires in COVID-19. Turning to the study itself: The analysed material was cDNA or gDNA that came from T cells, B-cell-depleted T cells, or PBMCs.

The data were produced by immunoSEQ multiplex PCR, yet TCRdb's version contains in-frame clones alone and is incomplete. The sample lists hundreds of thousands of clones, about 86% seen once, with approximately 2.8% in the top ten. The sample comprised PBMCs or T cells enriched from blood (not recorded which). The TCR originated in a woman between 45 and 60 years old in a cohort exposed to, infected with or recovered from COVID-19 (not recorded which). This sequence joins TRBV20-1 and TRBJ1-1; D unclear. The CDR3 loop is CSLMGHTEAFF. As DNA, the CDR3 is TGCAGTCTCATGGGCCACACTGAAGCTTTCTTT.